The rows below give T cell receptor beta chains drawn from one sample of a study of cytomegalovirus exposure and HLA in healthy donors. Assay used: immunoSEQ multiplex PCR; TCRdb lists only in-frame clones, some missing. The sample contains approximately 130,000 clones, about 87% of which appear only once. Sequencing input: PBMCs. The receptors stem from a woman in her late teens or twenties in good health and CMV-seronegative. The CDR3 runs from the conserved cysteine through the conserved F or W. Each record gives: V gene, CDR3 length, J gene, CDR3 protein.

v_gene: TRBV6-6
len: 15
j_gene: TRBJ2-1
CDR3aa: CASSYEASSYNEQFF

v_gene: TRBV4-1
len: 18
j_gene: TRBJ1-3
CDR3aa: CASSQGPGETIRGNTIYF

v_gene: TRBV19
len: 14
j_gene: TRBJ2-7
CDR3aa: CASSIGGLNDEQYF

v_gene: TRBV5-6
len: 17
j_gene: TRBJ2-1
CDR3aa: CASSLRFDRSSYNEQFF

v_gene: TRBV6-5
len: 14
j_gene: TRBJ2-7
CDR3aa: CASSYHDRIYEQYF

v_gene: TRBV10-3
len: 12
j_gene: TRBJ2-3
CDR3aa: CAISVTEDTQYF

v_gene: TRBV19
len: 14
j_gene: TRBJ2-7
CDR3aa: CASRTDRFPYEQYF

v_gene: TRBV19
len: 12
j_gene: TRBJ2-1
CDR3aa: CASNYPPGEQFF

v_gene: TRBV28
len: 18
j_gene: TRBJ2-6
CDR3aa: CASSLMGTVSSGANVLTF

v_gene: TRBV5-1
len: 13
j_gene: TRBJ2-5
CDR3aa: CASSPFTVETQYF

v_gene: TRBV6-6
len: 15
j_gene: TRBJ1-2
CDR3aa: CASSYSSSPGRGYTF

v_gene: TRBV6-1
len: 15
j_gene: TRBJ2-2
CDR3aa: CASSETRGALGELFF

v_gene: TRBV9
len: 18
j_gene: TRBJ1-2
CDR3aa: CASSVADQAVGTGQGYTF

v_gene: TRBV5-1
len: 15
j_gene: TRBJ2-2
CDR3aa: CASSEPGYRTGELFF

v_gene: TRBV19
len: 16
j_gene: TRBJ2-5
CDR3aa: CASSPVAGGYQETQYF

v_gene: TRBV9
len: 17
j_gene: TRBJ2-3
CDR3aa: CASSVGFVRGDADTQYF

v_gene: TRBV7-9
len: 16
j_gene: TRBJ2-5
CDR3aa: CASSLYPTGGGETQYF

v_gene: TRBV12-5
len: 13
j_gene: TRBJ2-3
CDR3aa: CASGLAYTDTQYF

v_gene: TRBV25-1
len: 11
j_gene: TRBJ1-6
CDR3aa: CASSPGGPLHF

v_gene: TRBV29-1
len: 15
j_gene: TRBJ2-7
CDR3aa: CSVTRPGTGFHEQYF

v_gene: TRBV6-6
len: 13
j_gene: TRBJ2-7
CDR3aa: CASIGQGSYEQYF

v_gene: TRBV30
len: 14
j_gene: TRBJ2-3
CDR3aa: CAWRLAGGLDTQYF

v_gene: TRBV27
len: 13
j_gene: TRBJ1-1
CDR3aa: CASSLRGNTEAFF